This T cell receptor beta chain was recovered during a study of blood T cell repertoires in COVID-19. The V and J ends lost 5 bases and 7 bases, in that order; junction bases with no gene match: 6. This CDR3 contains 15 residues. Germline V gene lookup returns CDR1 MNHEY and CDR2 SVGEGT. In the authors' methods: Counts of nucleated cells, estimated from reference gene primer amplification, were obtained. Sequencing used immunoSEQ multiplex PCR; TCRdb keeps in-frame clones, though not all of them. V and J calls and clone size are copied from that table; D and trimming were computed from the DNA. This table has 130,000 or so clones, around 85% appearing once.

The rearrangement joins TRBV6-2 or TRBV6-3 to TRBJ2-1; 12 bases fit TRBD2. This receptor was obtained from a human donor in a cohort sampled during active COVID-19. The sequenced sample was peripheral blood. CDR3 in DNA: TGTGCCAGCAGTATTCTAGCGGGGGGGAAAAATGAGCAGTTCTTC. Translating it yields CASSILAGGKNEQFF.